The rows below give T cell receptor beta chains drawn from one sample of a study of radiotherapy plus CTLA-4 blockade in lung cancer. Some clones are missing from TCRdb's copy, which holds only in-frame ones; the method was immunoSEQ multiplex PCR. The repertoire holds roughly 45,000 clones, with more than 60% as singletons. This material consisted of peripheral blood, taken from a patient treated with radiotherapy plus ipilimumab. The source is a human donor with non-small cell lung cancer who had a partial response to radiotherapy plus ipilimumab. Both conserved end residues are part of each CDR3. Fields, in order: J gene, V gene, clone size, D gene, CDR3 length, CDR3 protein, CDR3 DNA. A D gene is named only where the DNA matches it firmly. The listing skips clone size in some rows; elsewhere it reads once, few, many or a size class.

j_gene: TRBJ1-2
v_gene: TRBV28
abundance: few
d_gene: TRBD1
len: 14
CDR3aa: CASSFDRGTGGYTF
CDR3nt: TGTGCCAGCAGTTTTGACAGGGGTACGGGCGGCTACACCTTC

j_gene: TRBJ2-5
v_gene: TRBV5-1
abundance: -
d_gene: TRBD2
len: 15
CDR3aa: CASSLELAASETQYF
CDR3nt: TGCGCCAGCAGCTTGGAACTAGCGGCCTCGGAGACCCAGTACTTC

j_gene: TRBJ2-5
v_gene: TRBV20-1
abundance: -
d_gene: -
len: 11
CDR3aa: CSARSGETQYF
CDR3nt: TGCAGTGCTAGGTCAGGCGAGACCCAGTACTTC

j_gene: TRBJ1-3
v_gene: TRBV7-2
abundance: -
d_gene: -
len: 13
CDR3aa: CASSRGRGNTIYF
CDR3nt: TGTGCCAGCAGCCGGGGGAGGGGAAACACCATATATTTT

j_gene: TRBJ1-5
v_gene: TRBV19
abundance: -
d_gene: -
len: 14
CDR3aa: CASSIRLSNQPQHF
CDR3nt: TGTGCCAGTAGTATCAGGCTTAGCAATCAGCCCCAGCATTTT

j_gene: TRBJ2-7
v_gene: TRBV18
abundance: -
d_gene: TRBD1
len: 14
CDR3aa: CASSPIDRGYEQYF
CDR3nt: TGTGCCAGCTCACCCATCGACAGGGGGTACGAGCAGTACTTC

j_gene: TRBJ2-5
v_gene: TRBV5-1
abundance: -
d_gene: -
len: 13
CDR3aa: CASSFYGEETQYF
CDR3nt: TGCGCCAGCAGCTTCTACGGAGAAGAGACCCAGTACTTC

j_gene: TRBJ1-6
v_gene: TRBV6-5
abundance: few
d_gene: -
len: 12
CDR3aa: CASSYSGGPLHF
CDR3nt: TGTGCCAGCAGTTACTCGGGGGGGCCCCTCCACTTT

j_gene: TRBJ2-3
v_gene: TRBV6-5
abundance: -
d_gene: -
len: 15
CDR3aa: CASSYGWGRTDTQYF
CDR3nt: TGTGCCAGCAGTTACGGATGGGGGCGTACAGATACGCAGTATTTT

j_gene: TRBJ2-5
v_gene: TRBV15
abundance: -
d_gene: TRBD2
len: 15
CDR3aa: CATSRTASGSETQYF
CDR3nt: TGTGCCACCAGCAGGACCGCGAGCGGGAGTGAGACCCAGTACTTC

j_gene: TRBJ2-3
v_gene: TRBV6-1
abundance: -
d_gene: -
len: 14
CDR3aa: CASSEVGDLDTQYF
CDR3nt: TGTGCCAGCAGTGAGGTCGGGGATTTGGATACGCAGTATTTT

j_gene: TRBJ1-5
v_gene: TRBV6-5
abundance: -
d_gene: -
len: 13
CDR3aa: CASSVGREQPQHF
CDR3nt: TGTGCCAGCAGTGTAGGGAGGGAACAGCCCCAGCATTTT

j_gene: TRBJ1-2
v_gene: TRBV28
abundance: few
d_gene: -
len: 12
CDR3aa: CAVRRISYGYTF
CDR3nt: TGTGCCGTCCGGAGGATAAGTTATGGCTACACCTTC

j_gene: TRBJ1-6
v_gene: TRBV30
abundance: -
d_gene: -
len: 13
CDR3aa: CAWSRSTDSPLHF
CDR3nt: TGTGCCTGGTCCCGTAGTACGGATTCACCCCTCCACTTT

j_gene: TRBJ2-3
v_gene: TRBV5-4
abundance: -
d_gene: -
len: 14
CDR3aa: CASSLRTRTEMQYF
CDR3nt: TGTGCCAGCAGCTTGCGTACAAGGACAGAGATGCAGTATTTT

j_gene: TRBJ2-3
v_gene: TRBV6-5
abundance: -
d_gene: TRBD2
len: 14
CDR3aa: CASRASGSRGTQYF
CDR3nt: TGTGCCAGCAGGGCTAGCGGGAGTCGAGGTACGCAGTATTTT

j_gene: TRBJ2-5
v_gene: TRBV7-7
abundance: -
d_gene: TRBD1
len: 15
CDR3aa: CASSLGAGGGETQYF
CDR3nt: TGTGCTAGCAGCTTGGGGGCAGGGGGCGGGGAGACCCAGTACTTC

j_gene: TRBJ1-2
v_gene: TRBV5-6
abundance: many
d_gene: -
len: 13
CDR3aa: CASSPRGERGYTF
CDR3nt: TGTGCCAGCAGCCCCCGGGGAGAGAGGGGCTACACCTTC

j_gene: TRBJ1-2
v_gene: TRBV7-3
abundance: -
d_gene: -
len: 14
CDR3aa: CASSLSGGSYGYTF
CDR3nt: TGTGCCAGCAGCTTATCGGGGGGCAGCTATGGCTACACCTTC

j_gene: TRBJ1-2
v_gene: TRBV16
abundance: few
d_gene: -
len: 14
CDR3aa: CASSQSQEPYGYTF
CDR3nt: TGTGCCAGCAGTCAGAGCCAGGAACCCTATGGCTACACCTTC

j_gene: TRBJ2-6
v_gene: TRBV2
abundance: -
d_gene: -
len: 16
CDR3aa: CASSESGAGASNDLTF
CDR3nt: TGTGCCAGCAGTGAGAGTGGGGCAGGGGCCTCAAATGACCTGACTTTC

j_gene: TRBJ2-1
v_gene: TRBV9
abundance: few
d_gene: -
len: 13
CDR3aa: CASSVRRVDEQFF
CDR3nt: TGTGCCAGCAGCGTCCGTCGAGTCGATGAGCAGTTCTTC

j_gene: TRBJ2-1
v_gene: TRBV27
abundance: -
d_gene: TRBD2
len: 16
CDR3aa: CASSLSGEGPYNEQFF
CDR3nt: TGTGCCAGCAGTTTATCGGGGGAGGGCCCCTACAATGAGCAGTTCTTC

j_gene: TRBJ1-2
v_gene: TRBV5-8
abundance: -
d_gene: -
len: 11
CDR3aa: CASSLDRGYTF
CDR3nt: TGTGCCAGCAGCCTGGACAGAGGCTACACCTTC

j_gene: TRBJ2-1
v_gene: TRBV7-6
abundance: -
d_gene: -
len: 15
CDR3aa: CASSFNQVPYNEQFF
CDR3nt: TGTGCCAGCAGCTTTAATCAGGTCCCCTACAATGAGCAGTTCTTC

j_gene: TRBJ2-3
v_gene: TRBV7-3
abundance: -
d_gene: TRBD1
len: 14
CDR3aa: CASSLRGGRDTQYF
CDR3nt: TGTGCCAGCAGCTTAAGAGGGGGCCGGGATACGCAGTATTTT

j_gene: TRBJ1-3
v_gene: TRBV7-9
abundance: once
d_gene: -
len: 15
CDR3aa: CASSFDSTSGNTIYF
CDR3nt: TGTGCCAGCAGCTTCGACAGTACCTCTGGAAACACCATATATTTT

j_gene: TRBJ2-7
v_gene: TRBV7-8
abundance: -
d_gene: -
len: 14
CDR3aa: CASSLQVRAYEQYF
CDR3nt: TGTGCCAGCAGCTTACAAGTCCGGGCCTACGAGCAGTACTTC

j_gene: TRBJ2-7
v_gene: TRBV10-3
abundance: -
d_gene: TRBD2
len: 14
CDR3aa: CAISQPGRGDEQYF
CDR3nt: TGTGCCATCAGTCAACCGGGACGGGGGGACGAGCAGTACTTC

j_gene: TRBJ1-4
v_gene: TRBV5-1
abundance: -
d_gene: -
len: 16
CDR3aa: CASSLEVPGINEKLFF
CDR3nt: TGCGCCAGCAGCTTGGAGGTTCCAGGGATTAATGAAAAACTGTTTTTT

j_gene: TRBJ2-7
v_gene: TRBV5-5
abundance: -
d_gene: TRBD1
len: 14
CDR3aa: CASSLEQGHGEQYF
CDR3nt: TGTGCCAGCAGCTTGGAACAGGGGCACGGCGAGCAGTACTTC

j_gene: TRBJ1-1
v_gene: TRBV5-8
abundance: -
d_gene: -
len: 14
CDR3aa: CASSEGQGGTEAFF
CDR3nt: TGTGCCAGCAGCGAGGGACAAGGGGGCACTGAAGCTTTCTTT

j_gene: TRBJ2-7
v_gene: TRBV10-3
abundance: -
d_gene: -
len: 13
CDR3aa: CAISSGLPYEQYF
CDR3nt: TGTGCCATCAGTTCGGGACTCCCCTACGAGCAGTACTTC

j_gene: TRBJ2-7
v_gene: TRBV6-5
abundance: -
d_gene: -
len: 15
CDR3aa: CASNGNAWSSYEQYF
CDR3nt: TGTGCCAGCAACGGGAACGCATGGTCCTCCTACGAGCAGTACTTC

j_gene: TRBJ1-5
v_gene: TRBV2
abundance: -
d_gene: -
len: 15
CDR3aa: CASSDVSGSNQPQHF
CDR3nt: TGTGCCAGCAGTGACGTGTCGGGAAGCAATCAGCCCCAGCATTTT

j_gene: TRBJ1-2
v_gene: TRBV5-6
abundance: many
d_gene: -
len: 14
CDR3aa: CASSPAAANYGYTF
CDR3nt: TGTGCCAGCAGCCCCGCGGCCGCTAACTATGGCTACACCTTC

j_gene: TRBJ2-2
v_gene: TRBV2
abundance: -
d_gene: TRBD2
len: 15
CDR3aa: CASGLAGGPTGELFF
CDR3nt: TGTGCCAGCGGATTAGCGGGGGGGCCGACCGGGGAGCTGTTTTTT

j_gene: TRBJ2-3
v_gene: TRBV7-8
abundance: -
d_gene: TRBD2
len: 15
CDR3aa: CASSFTSGATDTRYF
CDR3nt: TGTGCCAGCAGCTTTACTAGCGGTGCCACAGATACGCGGTATTTT

j_gene: TRBJ2-7
v_gene: TRBV7-2
abundance: -
d_gene: TRBD1
len: 14
CDR3aa: CASSPDRVSYEQYF
CDR3nt: TGTGCCAGCAGCCCTGACAGGGTCTCCTACGAGCAGTACTTC

j_gene: TRBJ1-1
v_gene: TRBV5-1
abundance: few
d_gene: -
len: 14
CDR3aa: CASSLGLGEAEAFF
CDR3nt: TGCGCCAGCAGCTTGGGTTTAGGGGAGGCTGAAGCTTTCTTT

j_gene: TRBJ1-5
v_gene: TRBV30
abundance: -
d_gene: -
len: 16
CDR3aa: CAWSRGGRLTNQPQHF
CDR3nt: TGTGCCTGGAGTAGGGGGGGCCGACTGACAAATCAGCCCCAGCATTTT

j_gene: TRBJ2-7
v_gene: TRBV7-9
abundance: few
d_gene: -
len: 11
CDR3aa: CASSPSYEQYF
CDR3nt: TGTGCCAGCAGCCCATCCTACGAGCAGTACTTC

j_gene: TRBJ1-5
v_gene: TRBV7-8
abundance: few
d_gene: -
len: 16
CDR3aa: CASSLGPWTLNQPQHF
CDR3nt: TGTGCCAGCAGCTTAGGGCCCTGGACACTTAATCAGCCCCAGCATTTT